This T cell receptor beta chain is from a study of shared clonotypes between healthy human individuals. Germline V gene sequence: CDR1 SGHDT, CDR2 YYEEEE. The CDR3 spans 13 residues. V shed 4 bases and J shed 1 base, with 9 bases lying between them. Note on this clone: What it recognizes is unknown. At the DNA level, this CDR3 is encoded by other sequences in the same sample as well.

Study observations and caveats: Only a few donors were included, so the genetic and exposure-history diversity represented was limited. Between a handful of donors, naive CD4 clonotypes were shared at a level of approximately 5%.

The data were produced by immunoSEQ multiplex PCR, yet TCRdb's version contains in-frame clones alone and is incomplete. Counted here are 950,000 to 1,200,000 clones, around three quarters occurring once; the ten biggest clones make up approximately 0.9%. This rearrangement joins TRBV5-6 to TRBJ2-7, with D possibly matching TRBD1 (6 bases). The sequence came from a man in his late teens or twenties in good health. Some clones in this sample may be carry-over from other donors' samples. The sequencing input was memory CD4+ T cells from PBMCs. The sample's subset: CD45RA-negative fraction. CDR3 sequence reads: CASSLRGSYEQYF. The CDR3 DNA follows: TGTGCCAGCAGCCTGAGGGGGTCCTACGAGCAGTACTTC.